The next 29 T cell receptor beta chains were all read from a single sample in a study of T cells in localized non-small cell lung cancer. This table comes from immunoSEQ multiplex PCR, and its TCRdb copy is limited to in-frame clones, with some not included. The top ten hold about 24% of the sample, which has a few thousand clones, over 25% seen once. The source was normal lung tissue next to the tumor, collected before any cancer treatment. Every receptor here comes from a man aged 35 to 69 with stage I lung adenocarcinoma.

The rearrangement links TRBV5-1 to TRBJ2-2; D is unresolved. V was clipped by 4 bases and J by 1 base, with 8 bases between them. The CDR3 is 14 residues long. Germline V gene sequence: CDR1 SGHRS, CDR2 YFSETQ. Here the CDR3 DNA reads TGCGCCAGCAGCCCCTCCAGGAACACCGGGGAGCTGTTTTTT. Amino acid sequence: CASSPSRNTGELFF. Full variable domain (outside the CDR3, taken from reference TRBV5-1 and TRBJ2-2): KAGVTQTPRYLIKTRGQQVTLSCSPISGHRSVSWYQQTPGQGLQFLFEYFSETQRNKGNFPGRFSGRQFSNSRSEMNVSTLELGDSALYLCASSPSRNTGELFFGEGSRLTVL.

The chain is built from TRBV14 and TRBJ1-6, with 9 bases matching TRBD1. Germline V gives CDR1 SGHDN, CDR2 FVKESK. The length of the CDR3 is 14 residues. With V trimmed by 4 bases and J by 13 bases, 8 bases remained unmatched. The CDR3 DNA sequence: TGTGCCAGCAGCCCTCGGGACAGGGTGGAGCCCCTCCACTTT. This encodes CASSPRDRVEPLHF.

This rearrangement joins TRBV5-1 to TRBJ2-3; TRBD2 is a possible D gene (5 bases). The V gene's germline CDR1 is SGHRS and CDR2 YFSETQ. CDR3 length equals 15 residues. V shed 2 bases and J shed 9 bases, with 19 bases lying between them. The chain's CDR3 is CASSFLLAAVDTQYF. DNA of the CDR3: TGCGCCAGCAGCTTTCTGCTAGCAGCAGTTGACACGCAGTATTTT.

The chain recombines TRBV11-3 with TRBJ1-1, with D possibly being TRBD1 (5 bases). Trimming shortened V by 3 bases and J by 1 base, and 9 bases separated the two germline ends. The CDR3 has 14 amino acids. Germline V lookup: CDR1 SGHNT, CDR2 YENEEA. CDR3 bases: TGTGCCAGCAGCTTCAGGGCCGCGAACACTGAAGCTTTCTTT. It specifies CASSFRAANTEAFF.

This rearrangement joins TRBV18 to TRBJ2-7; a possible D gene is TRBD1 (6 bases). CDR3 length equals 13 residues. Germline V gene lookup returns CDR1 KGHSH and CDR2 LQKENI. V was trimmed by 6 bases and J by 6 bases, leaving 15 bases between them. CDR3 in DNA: TGTGCCAGCTCTCGCAGGGGAATGGGCGAGCAGTACTTC. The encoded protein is CASSRRGMGEQYF.

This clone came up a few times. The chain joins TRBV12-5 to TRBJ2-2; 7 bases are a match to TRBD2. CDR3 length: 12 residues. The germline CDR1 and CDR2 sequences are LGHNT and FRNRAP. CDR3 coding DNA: TGTGCCAGCTGTCGGGAGGCCGGGGAGCTGTTTTTT. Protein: CASCREAGELFF.

For the CDR3, the DNA is TGTGCCACCCGGTGGGAGGGGGACAACACCGGGGAGCTGTTTTTT. Its translation is CATRWEGDNTGELFF. The chain recombines TRBV15 with TRBJ2-2; weak D call: TRBD2 (7 bases). Germline V gene lookup returns CDR1 LNHNV and CDR2 YYDKDF (reference sequence). Trimming pared 8 bases from V and 2 bases from J, leaving 15 bases between. The CDR3 has 15 amino acids.

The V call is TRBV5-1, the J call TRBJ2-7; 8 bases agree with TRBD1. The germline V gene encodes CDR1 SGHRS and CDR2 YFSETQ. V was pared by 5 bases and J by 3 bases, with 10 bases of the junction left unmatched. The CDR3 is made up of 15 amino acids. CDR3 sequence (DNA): TGCGCCAGCAGTAGCCGGACAGGGTCGGTCTACGAGCAGTACTTC. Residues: CASSSRTGSVYEQYF.

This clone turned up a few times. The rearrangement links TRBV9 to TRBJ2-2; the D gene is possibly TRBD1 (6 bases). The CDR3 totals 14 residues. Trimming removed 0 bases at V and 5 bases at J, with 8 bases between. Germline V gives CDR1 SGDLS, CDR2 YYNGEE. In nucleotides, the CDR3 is TGTGCCAGCAGCGTAGGCAGGGGAACCGGGGAGCTGTTTTTT. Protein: CASSVGRGTGELFF.

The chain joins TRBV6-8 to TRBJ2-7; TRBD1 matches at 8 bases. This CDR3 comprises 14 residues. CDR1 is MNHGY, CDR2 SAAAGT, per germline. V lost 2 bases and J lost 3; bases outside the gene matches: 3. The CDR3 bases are TGTGCCAGCAGTTACAACGGACAGGGCTACGAGCAGTACTTC. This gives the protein CASSYNGQGYEQYF.

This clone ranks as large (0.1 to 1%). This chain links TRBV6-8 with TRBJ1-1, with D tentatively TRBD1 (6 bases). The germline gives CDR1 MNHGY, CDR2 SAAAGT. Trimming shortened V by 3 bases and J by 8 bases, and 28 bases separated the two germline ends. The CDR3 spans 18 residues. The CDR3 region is CASSYDLDRLGQGKEAFF. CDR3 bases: TGTGCCAGCAGTTATGACCTGGACCGACTAGGCCAGGGGAAGGAAGCTTTCTTT.

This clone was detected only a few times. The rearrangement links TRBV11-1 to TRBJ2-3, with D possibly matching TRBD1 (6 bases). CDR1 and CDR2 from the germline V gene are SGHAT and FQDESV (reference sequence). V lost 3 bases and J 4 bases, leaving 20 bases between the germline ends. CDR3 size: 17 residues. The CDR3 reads CASSLVGPGVHPDTQYF. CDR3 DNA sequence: TGTGCCAGCAGCTTGGTCGGTCCAGGGGTGCATCCAGATACGCAGTATTTT.

The DNA for the CDR3 is TGTGCCAGCAGCTTAAGGGGACGGAGAAACACCATATATTTT. It yields the protein CASSLRGRRNTIYF. The chain links TRBV11-3 to TRBJ1-3, with D maybe TRBD1 (5 bases). The CDR3 totals 14 residues. V shed 2 bases and J shed 5 bases, with 10 bases lying between them. Germline CDR1 and CDR2: SGHNT and YENEEA.

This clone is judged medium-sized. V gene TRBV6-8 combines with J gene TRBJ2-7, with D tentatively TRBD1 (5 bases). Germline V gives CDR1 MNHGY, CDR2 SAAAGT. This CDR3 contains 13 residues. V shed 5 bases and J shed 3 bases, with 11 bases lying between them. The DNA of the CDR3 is TGTGCCAGCAGTGTGAACCAGGGCTACGAGCAGTACTTC. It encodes CASSVNQGYEQYF.

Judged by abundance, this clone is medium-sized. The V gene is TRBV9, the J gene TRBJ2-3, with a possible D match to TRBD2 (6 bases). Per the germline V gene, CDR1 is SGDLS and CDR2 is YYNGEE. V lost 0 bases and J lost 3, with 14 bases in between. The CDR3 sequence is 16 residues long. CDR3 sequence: CASSVAPGVGTDTQYF. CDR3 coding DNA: TGTGCCAGCAGCGTAGCTCCGGGAGTGGGGACAGATACGCAGTATTTT.

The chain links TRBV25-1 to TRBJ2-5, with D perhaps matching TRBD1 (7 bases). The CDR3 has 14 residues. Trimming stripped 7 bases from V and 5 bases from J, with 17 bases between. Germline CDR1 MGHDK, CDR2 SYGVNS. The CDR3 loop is CASTGTGEEETQYF. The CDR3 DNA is TGTGCCAGCACCGGTACAGGGGAGGAGGAGACCCAGTACTTC.

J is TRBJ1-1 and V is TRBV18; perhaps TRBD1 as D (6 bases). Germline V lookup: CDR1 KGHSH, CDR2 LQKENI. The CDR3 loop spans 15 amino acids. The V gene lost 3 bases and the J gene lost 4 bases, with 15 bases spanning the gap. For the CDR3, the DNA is TGTGCCAGCTCACCGGGACAATCGGCGACCACTGAAGCTTTCTTT. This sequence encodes CASSPGQSATTEAFF.

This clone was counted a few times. The CDR3 loop is CASSGGQGVPEAFF. In DNA, the CDR3 is TGCGCCAGCAGCGGGGGACAGGGAGTTCCTGAAGCTTTCTTT. The chain joins TRBV5-1 to TRBJ1-1; 9 bases match TRBD1. From germline, CDR1 is SGHRS and CDR2 YFSETQ. The length of the CDR3 is 14 residues. Trimming removed 4 bases from V and 6 bases from J; junction bases left unmatched: 7.

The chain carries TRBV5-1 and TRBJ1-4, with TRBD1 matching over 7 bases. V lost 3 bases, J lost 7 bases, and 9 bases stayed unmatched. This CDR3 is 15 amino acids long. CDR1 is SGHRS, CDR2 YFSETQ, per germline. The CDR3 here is CASSSASTGLEKLFF. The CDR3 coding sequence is TGCGCCAGCAGCTCCGCTTCGACAGGGCTTGAAAAACTGTTTTTT.

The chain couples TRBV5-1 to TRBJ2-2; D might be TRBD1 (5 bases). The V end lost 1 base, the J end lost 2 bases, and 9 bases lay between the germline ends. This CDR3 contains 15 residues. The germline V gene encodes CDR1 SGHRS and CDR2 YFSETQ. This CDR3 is CASSLRQGNTGELFF. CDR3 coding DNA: TGCGCCAGCAGCTTGAGGCAGGGCAACACCGGGGAGCTGTTTTTT.

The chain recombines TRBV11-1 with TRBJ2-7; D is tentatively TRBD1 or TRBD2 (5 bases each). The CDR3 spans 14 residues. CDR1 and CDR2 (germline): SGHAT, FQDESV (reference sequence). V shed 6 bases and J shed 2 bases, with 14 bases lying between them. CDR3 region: CASRAPGPPYEQYF. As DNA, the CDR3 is TGTGCCAGCAGGGCTCCGGGACCCCCCTACGAGCAGTACTTC.

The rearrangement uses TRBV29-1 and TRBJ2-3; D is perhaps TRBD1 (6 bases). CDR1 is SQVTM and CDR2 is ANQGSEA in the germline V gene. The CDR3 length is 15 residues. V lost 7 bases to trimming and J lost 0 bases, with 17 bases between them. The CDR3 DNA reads TGCAGCGCCCAACTCCGGGACACTAGCACAGATACGCAGTATTTT. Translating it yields CSAQLRDTSTDTQYF.

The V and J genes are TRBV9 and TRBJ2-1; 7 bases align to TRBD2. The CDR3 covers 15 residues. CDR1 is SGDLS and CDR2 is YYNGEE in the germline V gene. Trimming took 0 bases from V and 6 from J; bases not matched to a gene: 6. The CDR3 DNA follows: TGTGCCAGCAGCGTAGGGCTAGCGGCGACCAATGAGCAGTTCTTC. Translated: CASSVGLAATNEQFF.

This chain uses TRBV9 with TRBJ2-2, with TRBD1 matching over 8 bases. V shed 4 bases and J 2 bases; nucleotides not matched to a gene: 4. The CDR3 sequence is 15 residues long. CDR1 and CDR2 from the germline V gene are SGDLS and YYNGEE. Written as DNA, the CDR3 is TGTGCCAGCAGCACGGACAGGGTTAACACCGGGGAGCTGTTTTTT. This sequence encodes CASSTDRVNTGELFF.

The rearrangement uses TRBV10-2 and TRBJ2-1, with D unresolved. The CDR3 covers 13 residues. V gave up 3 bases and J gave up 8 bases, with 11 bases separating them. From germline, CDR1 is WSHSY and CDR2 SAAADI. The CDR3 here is CASSDQWVDEQFF. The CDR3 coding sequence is TGCGCCAGCAGTGATCAGTGGGTCGATGAGCAGTTCTTC.

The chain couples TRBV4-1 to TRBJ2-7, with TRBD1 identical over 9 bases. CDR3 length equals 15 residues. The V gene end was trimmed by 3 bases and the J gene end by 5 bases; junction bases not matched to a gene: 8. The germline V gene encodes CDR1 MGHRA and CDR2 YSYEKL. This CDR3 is CASSQSGDRAHEQYF. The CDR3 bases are TGCGCCAGCAGCCAGTCGGGGGACAGGGCGCACGAGCAGTACTTC.

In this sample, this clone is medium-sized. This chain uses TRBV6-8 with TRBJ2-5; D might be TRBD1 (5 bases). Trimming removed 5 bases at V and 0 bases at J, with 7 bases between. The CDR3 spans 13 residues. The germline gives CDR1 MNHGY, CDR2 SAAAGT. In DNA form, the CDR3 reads TGTGCCAGCAGTGACAGCTACCAAGAGACCCAGTACTTC. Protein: CASSDSYQETQYF.

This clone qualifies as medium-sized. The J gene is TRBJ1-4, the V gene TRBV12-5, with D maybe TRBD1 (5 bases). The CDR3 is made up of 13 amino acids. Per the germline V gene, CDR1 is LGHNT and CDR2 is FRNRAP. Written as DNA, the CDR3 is TGTGCCAGCACCCAAAGTCTGCAGGGAAAACTGTTTTTT. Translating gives CASTQSLQGKLFF. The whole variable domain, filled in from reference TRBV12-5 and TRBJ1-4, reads DARVTQTPRHKVTEMGQEVTMRCQPILGHNTVFWYRQTMMQGLELLAYFRNRAPLDDSGMPKDRFSAEMPDATLATLKIQPSEPRDSAVYFCASTQSLQGKLFFGSGTQLSVL.

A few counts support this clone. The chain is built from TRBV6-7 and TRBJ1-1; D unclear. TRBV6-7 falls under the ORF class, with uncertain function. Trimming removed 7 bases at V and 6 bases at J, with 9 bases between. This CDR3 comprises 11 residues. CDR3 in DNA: TGTGCCAGCAACTACGGGGCTGAAGCTTTCTTT. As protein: CASNYGAEAFF.